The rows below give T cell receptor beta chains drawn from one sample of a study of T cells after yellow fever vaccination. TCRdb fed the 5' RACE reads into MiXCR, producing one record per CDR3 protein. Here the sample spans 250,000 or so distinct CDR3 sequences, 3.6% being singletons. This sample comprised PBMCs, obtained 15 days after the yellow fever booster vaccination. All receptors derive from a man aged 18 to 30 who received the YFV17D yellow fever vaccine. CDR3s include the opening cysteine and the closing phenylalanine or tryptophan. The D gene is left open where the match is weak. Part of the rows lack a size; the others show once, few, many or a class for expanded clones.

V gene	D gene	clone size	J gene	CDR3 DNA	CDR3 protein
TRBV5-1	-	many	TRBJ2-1	TGCGCCAGCTCACCTCAATGGGAGTCGGGGAATGAGCAGTTCTTC	CASSPQWESGNEQFF
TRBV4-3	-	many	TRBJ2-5	TGCGCCAGCAGCCAAGTTCTATCGACCCAAGAGACCCAGTACTTC	CASSQVLSTQETQYF
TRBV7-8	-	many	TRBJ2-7	TGTGCCAGCAGCTTATCGACAGACTACGAGCAGTACTTC	CASSLSTDYEQYF
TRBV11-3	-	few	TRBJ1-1	TGTGCCAGCAGCTTAGACCCCCCTGGCACTGAAGCTTTCTTT	CASSLDPPGTEAFF
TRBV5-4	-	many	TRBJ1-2	TGTGCCAGCAGCTTGAGGTCAGAGTCGAAGCTCGCTAACTATGGCTACACCTTC	CASSLRSESKLANYGYTF
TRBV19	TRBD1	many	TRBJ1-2	TGTGCCAGTAGAGTGACACAGGGGGGTGGCTACACCTTC	CASRVTQGGGYTF
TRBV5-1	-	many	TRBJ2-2	TGCGCCAGCAGCTTGGCGGGTAGCAGAGTCGGGGAGCTGTTTTTT	CASSLAGSRVGELFF
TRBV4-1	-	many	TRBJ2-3	TGCGCCAGCAGCCAAGATTGGGGGGCCGCTACGCAGTATTTT	CASSQDWGAATQYF
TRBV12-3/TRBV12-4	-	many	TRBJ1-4	TGTGCCAGCAGTTCGAACCGGGACGGCTGGGAAAAACTGTTTTTT	CASSSNRDGWEKLFF
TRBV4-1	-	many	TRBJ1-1	TGCGCCAGCAGTCAAGGACGGCCTATGAACACTGAAGCTTTCTTT	CASSQGRPMNTEAFF
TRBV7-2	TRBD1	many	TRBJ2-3	TGTGCCAGCAGCTTCGACAGGGATCGAGATACGCAGTATTTT	CASSFDRDRDTQYF
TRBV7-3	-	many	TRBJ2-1	TGTGCCAGCAGCCCGGGTCTGGCTAGCAAGTTCTTC	CASSPGLASKFF
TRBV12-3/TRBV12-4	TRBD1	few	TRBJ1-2	TGTGCCAGCAGACATCCGGGACAGGGAGACCATGGCTACACCTTC	CASRHPGQGDHGYTF
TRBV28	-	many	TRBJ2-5	TGTGCCAGCGGGGATTGGGAGACCCAGTACTTC	CASGDWETQYF
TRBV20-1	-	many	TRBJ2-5	TGCAGTGCGAATACGGCCGCTCAAGAGACCCAGTACTTC	CSANTAAQETQYF
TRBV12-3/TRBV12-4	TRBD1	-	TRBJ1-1	TGTGCCAGCACCGCCCGGGACAGGGGAAATGAAGCTTTCTTT	CASTARDRGNEAFF
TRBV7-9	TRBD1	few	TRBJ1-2	TGTGCCAGCAGCCCCTCCGGGTACAGGGGGATTGGAGGCTACACCTTC	CASSPSGYRGIGGYTF
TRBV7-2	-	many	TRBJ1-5	TGTGCCAGCAGCTTAGAGGGGGGACTGAATCAGCCCCAGCATTTT	CASSLEGGLNQPQHF
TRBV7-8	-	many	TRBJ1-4	TGTGCCAGTGCGGCGGAAGCTAATGAAAAACTGTTTTTT	CASAAEANEKLFF
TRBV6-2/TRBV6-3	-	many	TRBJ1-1	TGTGCCACCCTGAGTGTCACTGAAGCTTTCTTT	CATLSVTEAFF
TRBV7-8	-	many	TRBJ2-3	TGTGCCAGCAGCTTAGGAGCCTCTTATACGCAGTATTTT	CASSLGASYTQYF
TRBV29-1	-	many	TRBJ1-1	TGCAGCGTTGCGGGGGAGGTCACTGAAGCTTTCTTT	CSVAGEVTEAFF